The 16 T cell receptor beta chains reported below all come from one sample, sequenced in a study of blood T cell repertoires in COVID-19. The assay was immunoSEQ multiplex PCR, and TCRdb's table has in-frame clones only and misses some. Altogether about 98,000 clones are present, over 65% being singletons, with the ten largest covering just under 4.5%. The specimen was peripheral blood. These receptors were obtained from a human donor in a cohort sampled during active COVID-19.

The J gene is TRBJ1-3, the V gene TRBV18; possible D gene TRBD1, 5 bases. This CDR3 contains 18 residues. CDR1 and CDR2 (germline): KGHSH, LQKENI. Trimming shortened V by 0 bases and J by 2 bases, and 17 bases separated the two germline ends. The DNA for the CDR3 is TGTGCCAGCTCACCACCGAGTCGTACAGGACGGCCTGGAAACACCATATATTTT. It is translated as CASSPPSRTGRPGNTIYF.

The gene calls are TRBV6-2 or TRBV6-3 and TRBJ2-1; 10 positions agree with TRBD2. J was trimmed by 1 base and V by 2 bases; bases with no gene match: 2. Looked up from germline, CDR1 is MNHEY and CDR2 is SVGEGT. This CDR3 is built from 16 residues. CDR3 protein: CASSYKGLASYNEQFF. The CDR3 DNA follows: TGTGCCAGCAGTTACAAGGGACTAGCGTCCTACAATGAGCAGTTCTTC.

The V call is TRBV5-1, the J call TRBJ1-2; D gene ambiguous. Germline V CDR1 and CDR2: SGHRS, YFSETQ. Trimming cost V 6 bases and J 5 bases, with 14 bases left between them. The CDR3 is 13 amino acids. Here the CDR3 reads CASTEPGVYGYTF. The CDR3 DNA is TGCGCCAGCACCGAACCCGGGGTATATGGCTACACCTTC.

The V gene is TRBV5-1, the J gene TRBJ1-1; the D is unclear. Germline CDR1 is SGHRS and CDR2 is YFSETQ. With 0 bases removed from V and 1 base from J, the gap between germline ends came to 7 bases. This CDR3 spans 14 amino acids. This CDR3 is CASSLDTGNTEAFF. As DNA, the CDR3 is TGCGCCAGCAGCTTGGATACGGGGAACACTGAAGCTTTCTTT.

The chain links TRBV18 to TRBJ1-1; 10 nucleotides line up with TRBD1. Trimming took 5 bases from V and 6 from J; bases not matched to a gene: 3. This CDR3 contains 13 residues. Germline V gene lookup returns CDR1 KGHSH and CDR2 LQKENI. CDR3 region: CASSAGQGSEAFF. In DNA form, the CDR3 reads TGTGCCAGCTCAGCGGGACAGGGGTCTGAAGCTTTCTTT. The whole variable domain, remainder taken from reference TRBV18 and TRBJ1-1, is NAGVMQNPRHLVRRRGQEARLRCSPMKGHSHVYWYRQLPEEGLKFMVYLQKENIIDESGMPKERFSAEFPKEGPSILRIQQVVRGDSAAYFCASSAGQGSEAFFGQGTRLTVV.

This clone was found once. In nucleotides, the CDR3 is TGTGCCAGCAGCCCCTGGACAGGGGGCGGAAACACTGAAGCTTTCTTT. It specifies CASSPWTGGGNTEAFF. J is TRBJ1-1 and V is TRBV7-8; 11 bases are shared with TRBD1. V shed 5 bases and J 2 bases; nucleotides not matched to a gene: 7. The CDR3 runs to 16 residues. Germline V lookup: CDR1 SGHVS, CDR2 FQNEAQ.

The chain is built from TRBV5-1 and TRBJ1-5; D is possibly TRBD1 (6 bases). This CDR3 comprises 15 residues. The germline V and J ends were trimmed by 5 bases and 3 bases, with 15 bases remaining between them. Germline loops: CDR1 SGHRS, CDR2 YFSETQ. Here the CDR3 reads CASSVGGGINQPQHF. The CDR3 nucleotides are TGCGCCAGCAGTGTAGGGGGGGGCATCAATCAGCCCCAGCATTTT.

The chain is built from TRBV6-5 and TRBJ1-6, with D possibly being TRBD1 (5 bases). CDR3 length equals 16 residues. CDR1 MNHEY and CDR2 SVGAGI come from the germline V gene. V lost 1 base to trimming and J lost 6 bases, with 13 bases between them. Here the CDR3 DNA reads TGTGCCAGCAGTTACTACTCGGCAGGGCGTAATTCACCCCTCCACTTT. Translating it yields CASSYYSAGRNSPLHF.

This chain links TRBV6-6 with TRBJ2-1, with D perhaps matching TRBD1 (5 bases). Germline lookup yields CDR1 MNHNY and CDR2 SVGAGI (reference sequence). The length of the CDR3 is 11 residues. Trimming took 5 bases from V and 8 from J, leaving 7 bases between them. This CDR3 reads CASSDRYEQFF. In nucleotides, the CDR3 is TGTGCCAGCAGTGACAGATATGAGCAGTTCTTC.

This chain joins TRBV7-9 and TRBJ2-1; TRBD1 matches at 7 bases. Trimming cost V 6 bases and J 2 bases; bases outside gene matches: 7. The CDR3 has 15 residues. Per germline, CDR1 SEHNR and CDR2 FQNEAQ (reference sequence). The CDR3 protein is CASRGTAGAYNEQFF. The CDR3 bases are TGTGCCAGCAGGGGGACAGCCGGAGCCTACAATGAGCAGTTCTTC.

The chain employs TRBV28 and TRBJ2-7, with D unclear. Trimming pared 2 bases from V and 2 bases from J, leaving 7 bases between. The germline CDR1 and CDR2 sequences are MDHEN and SYDVKM. The length of the CDR3 is 13 residues. Here the CDR3 reads CASSLPGPYEQYF. CDR3 nucleotide sequence: TGTGCCAGCAGTTTACCGGGTCCCTACGAGCAGTACTTC. The variable domain in full, completed from reference TRBV28 and TRBJ2-7, reads DVKVTQSSRYLVKRTGEKVFLECVQDMDHENMFWYRQDPGLGLRLIYFSYDVKMKEKGDIPEGYSVSREKKERFSLILESASTNQTSMYLCASSLPGPYEQYFGPGTRLTVT.

The chain joins TRBV7-2 to TRBJ1-3; D perhaps matches TRBD1 (5 bases). Trimming left V 2 bases short and J 1 base short, with 9 bases between. The germline gives CDR1 SGHTA, CDR2 FQGNSA. CDR3 length: 15 amino acids. CDR3 nucleotides: TGTGCCAGCAGCTTAAGCAGGGTATCTGGAAACACCATATATTTT. Its protein product is CASSLSRVSGNTIYF.

V is TRBV7-8 and J is TRBJ2-1; no firm D call. The CDR3 runs 15 residues. Germline V gives CDR1 SGHVS, CDR2 FQNEAQ. The V end lost 2 bases, the J end lost 2 bases, and 10 bases lay between the germline ends. The CDR3 loop is CASSLNRVAYNEQFF. CDR3 bases: TGTGCCAGCAGCTTAAACAGAGTGGCCTACAATGAGCAGTTCTTC.

The chain is built from TRBV3-1 (or the pseudogene TRBV3-2) and TRBJ1-2, with D perhaps TRBD1 (5 bases). CDR1 LGHDT and CDR2 YNNKEL come from the germline V gene (reference sequence). V was pared by 0 bases and J by 9 bases, with 14 bases between. The CDR3 length is 14 residues. The CDR3 sequence is CASSQDGAGRRYTF. DNA for the CDR3: TGTGCCAGCAGCCAAGACGGGGCGGGACGACGCTACACCTTC.

Here the CDR3 DNA reads TGTGCCAACCATGCTATGGAGACAGCTCAGGGCTACACCTTC. As protein: CANHAMETAQGYTF. The chain joins TRBV6-5 to TRBJ1-2; D might be TRBD1 (5 bases). Trimming removed 10 bases from V and 8 bases from J, with 23 bases in between. This CDR3 contains 14 residues. Germline values: CDR1 MNHEY, CDR2 SVGAGI.

The V gene is TRBV7-2, the J gene TRBJ2-7; 9 bases line up with TRBD1. Germline V lookup: CDR1 SGHTA, CDR2 FQGNSA. The CDR3 extends over 15 amino acids. Unmatched junction bases numbered 5, after V lost 1 base and J lost 4 bases. The CDR3 is CASSLGPDRGYEQYF. DNA of the CDR3: TGTGCCAGCAGCTTAGGGCCCGACAGGGGGTACGAGCAGTACTTC.